This TCR beta chain was captured in a study of CD8 T cells in Susac syndrome. Germline V CDR1 and CDR2: SGDLS, YYNGEE. The CDR3 spans 16 residues. The V gene end was trimmed by 0 bases and the J gene end by 4 bases; junction bases not matched to a gene: 9. Both CD4+ and CD8+ T cells were negatively isolated, and TEMRA cells underwent FACS enrichment. RNA, at about 0.45 to 1 ug, was reverse transcribed with random hexamers. Multiplex PCR with immunoSEQ amplified the TCR beta CDR3 across 54 Vbeta and 13 Jbeta. TCRdb recomputed calls from the immunoSEQ multiplex PCR reads with MiXCR, one row per CDR3 protein. This repertoire shows some 100,000 distinct CDR3 sequences, over 90% found once; its top ten account for roughly 0.14%.

Sequences were obtained from CD4+ T cells from PBMCs. The TCR originated in a human donor in good health. The V gene is TRBV9, the J gene TRBJ1-2, with TRBD1 identical over 7 bases. CDR3 sequence: CASSVDRQGLSYGYTF. The CDR3 DNA follows: TGTGCCAGCAGCGTAGATCGACAGGGTCTGAGCTATGGCTACACCTTC.